This T cell receptor beta chain is from a study of cytomegalovirus exposure and HLA in healthy donors. TCRdb's table, derived via immunoSEQ multiplex PCR, lists solely in-frame clones and lacks some. The repertoire holds 150,000 to 250,000 clones, with about 81% as singletons. Sequencing input: PBMCs. This receptor was taken from a woman under 40 in good health and CMV-seronegative.

The CDR3 is CASSSAGANVLTF. CDR3 in DNA: TGTGCCAGCAGCTCTGCTGGGGCCAACGTCCTGACTTTC. V gene TRBV5-6 combines with J gene TRBJ2-6; no reliable D call. The germline gives CDR1 SGHDT, CDR2 YYEEEE. CDR3 length equals 13 residues. Deletions cut 3 bases from V and 2 bases from J, with 3 bases between.